This T cell receptor beta chain comes out of a study of response to subunit inactivated influenza vaccine. TCRdb passed the RT-PCR reads through MiXCR, listing each CDR3 protein once. The data show roughly 620,000 distinct CDR3 sequences, approximately 10% seen once. This clonotype appeared a few times. In addition, the sample was reused for a study of T cells expressing NK-cell markers. That report notes: TCR beta cDNA was made by 5'RACE template switching with UMIs. Seropositivity for HCMV was found in seven of the eight sequenced donors, with one seronegative. Each of about 6 donors carried dominant NKG2C+ clonotypes accounting for about 1.0-8% of CD8+ T cells. It was still unclear whether expanded NKG2C+ T cell clones were HCMV specific.

The sequence came from a man aged 50-60 years who received an inactivated influenza vaccine. This specimen consisted of PBMCs from blood, obtained on the day of vaccination.

CDR3 region: CSARDLGVETQYF. Written as DNA, the CDR3 is TGCAGTGCTAGAGATCTCGGGGTGGAGACCCAGTACTTC. The V gene is TRBV20-1, the J gene TRBJ2-5, with D perhaps matching TRBD2 (5 bases). The germline CDR1 and CDR2 sequences are DFQATT and SNEGSKA (reference sequence). The CDR3 loop spans 13 amino acids. The V gene lost 0 bases and the J gene lost 5 bases, with 10 bases spanning the gap.